This TCR beta chain was obtained from a study of shared T cell receptors in the human thymus. Using immunoSEQ multiplex PCR, the repertoire was profiled, and TCRdb retains in-frame clones only, with some absent. The data contain some 760,000 clones, roughly 85% of them singletons. The germline gives CDR1 MDHEN, CDR2 SYDVKM. The CDR3 length is 12 residues. This same sample was also taken into another study, of human thymus T cells. That investigation notes: Thymic resections from corrective heart surgery supplied the tissue. Gene usage for V and J segments appeared biased in thymic and blood repertoires. Highly overlapping thymic repertoires in unrelated individuals were reported by related research.

The clonotype originates from a girl less than two years old with a congenital heart defect. V gene TRBV28 combines with J gene TRBJ2-7, with a weak D call TRBD1 (6 bases). The sequenced sample was thymocytes. The CDR3 region is CGTGNNPYEQYF. CDR3 bases: TGTGGCACAGGGAATAACCCCTACGAGCAGTACTTC.